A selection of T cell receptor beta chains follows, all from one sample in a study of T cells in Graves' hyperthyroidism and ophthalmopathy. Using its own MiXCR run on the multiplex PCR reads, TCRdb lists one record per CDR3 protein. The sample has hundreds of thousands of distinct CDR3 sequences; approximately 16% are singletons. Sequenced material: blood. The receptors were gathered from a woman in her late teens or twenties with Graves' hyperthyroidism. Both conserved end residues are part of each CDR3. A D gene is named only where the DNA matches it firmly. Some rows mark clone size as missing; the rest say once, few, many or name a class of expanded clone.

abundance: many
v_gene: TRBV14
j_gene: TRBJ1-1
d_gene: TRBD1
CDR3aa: CASSQEGTGNTEAFF
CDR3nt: TGTGCCAGCAGCCAAGAGGGGACAGGGAACACTGAAGCTTTCTTT

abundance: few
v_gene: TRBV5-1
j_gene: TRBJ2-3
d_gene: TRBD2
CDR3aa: CASRLAEGTDTQYF
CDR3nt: TGCGCCAGCAGACTAGCGGAAGGCACAGATACGCAGTATTTT

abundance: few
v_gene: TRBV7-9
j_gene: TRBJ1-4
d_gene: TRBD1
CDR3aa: CASSFTGTDNEKLFF
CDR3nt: TGTGCCAGCAGCTTCACCGGGACAGATAATGAAAAACTGTTTTTT

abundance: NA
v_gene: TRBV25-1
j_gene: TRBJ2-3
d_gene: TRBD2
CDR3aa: CASSSNPSGGPTDTQYF
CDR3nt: TGTGCCAGCAGTTCCAATCCTAGCGGGGGCCCCACAGATACGCAGTATTTT

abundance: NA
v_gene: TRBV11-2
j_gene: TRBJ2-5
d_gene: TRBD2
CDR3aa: CASSSGGEQETQYF
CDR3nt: TGTGCCAGCAGTAGCGGGGGGGAACAAGAGACCCAGTACTTC

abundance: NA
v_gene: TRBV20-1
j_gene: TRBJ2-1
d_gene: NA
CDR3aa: CSASSYEQFF
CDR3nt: TGCAGTGCTAGTAGTTATGAGCAGTTCTTC

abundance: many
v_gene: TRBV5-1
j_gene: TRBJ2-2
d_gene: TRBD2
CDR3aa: CASSLVAGVNTGELFF
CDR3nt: TGCGCCAGCAGCTTGGTAGCGGGAGTGAACACCGGGGAGCTGTTTTTT

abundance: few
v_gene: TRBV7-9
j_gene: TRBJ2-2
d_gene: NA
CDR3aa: CASSLGTSHTGELFF
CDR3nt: TGTGCCAGCAGCTTAGGGACATCCCACACCGGGGAGCTGTTTTTT

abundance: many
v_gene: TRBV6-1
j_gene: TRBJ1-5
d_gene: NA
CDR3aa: CASGGDSNQPQHF
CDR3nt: TGTGCCAGCGGGGGCGATAGCAATCAGCCCCAGCATTTT

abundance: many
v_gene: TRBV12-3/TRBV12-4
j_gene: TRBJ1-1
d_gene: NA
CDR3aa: CASRGVMNTEAFF
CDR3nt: TGTGCCAGCAGAGGAGTCATGAACACTGAAGCTTTCTTT

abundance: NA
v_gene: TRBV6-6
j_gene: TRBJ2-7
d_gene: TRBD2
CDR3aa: CASSYSSGVSYEQYF
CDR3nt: TGTGCCAGCAGTTACAGTAGCGGGGTCTCCTACGAGCAGTACTTC

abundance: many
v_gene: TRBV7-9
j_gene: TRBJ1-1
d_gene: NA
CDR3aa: CASSSQQGNTEAFF
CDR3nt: TGTGCCAGCAGCTCGCAACAGGGGAACACTGAAGCTTTCTTT

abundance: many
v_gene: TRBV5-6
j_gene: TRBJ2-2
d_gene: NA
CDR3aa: CASSLRPGDYSTNTGELFF
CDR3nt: TGTGCCAGCAGCTTGCGCCCGGGGGATTATTCGACGAACACCGGGGAGCTGTTTTTT

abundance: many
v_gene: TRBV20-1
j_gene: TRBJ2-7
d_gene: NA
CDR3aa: CSARVGKGISYEQYF
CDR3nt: TGCAGTGCTAGAGTCGGGAAGGGGATCTCCTACGAGCAGTACTTC

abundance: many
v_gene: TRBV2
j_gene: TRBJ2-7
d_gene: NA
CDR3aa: CAIIGTPGYEQYF
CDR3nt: TGTGCCATAATAGGGACTCCTGGCTACGAGCAGTACTTC

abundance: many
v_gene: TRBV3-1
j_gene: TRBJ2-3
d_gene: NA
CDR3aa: CASSQALTADLTDTQYF
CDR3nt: TGTGCCAGCAGCCAAGCCCTGACAGCGGACCTCACAGATACGCAGTATTTT

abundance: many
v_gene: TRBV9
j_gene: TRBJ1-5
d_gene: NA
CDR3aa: CASSVGGGHDQPQHF
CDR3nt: TGTGCCAGCAGCGTAGGCGGGGGACACGATCAGCCCCAGCATTTT

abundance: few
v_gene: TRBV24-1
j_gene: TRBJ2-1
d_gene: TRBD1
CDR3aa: CATSDKQGTYNEQFF
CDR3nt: TGTGCCACCAGTGATAAACAGGGGACCTACAATGAGCAGTTCTTC

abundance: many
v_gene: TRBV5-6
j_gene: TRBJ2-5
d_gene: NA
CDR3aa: CASSLDEIQETQYF
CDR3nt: TGTGCCAGCAGCTTGGATGAGATCCAAGAGACCCAGTACTTC

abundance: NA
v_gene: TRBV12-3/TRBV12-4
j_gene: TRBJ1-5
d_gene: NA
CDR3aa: CASSLGGLGQPQHF
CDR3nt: TGTGCCAGCAGTTTAGGGGGGTTGGGACAGCCCCAGCATTTT

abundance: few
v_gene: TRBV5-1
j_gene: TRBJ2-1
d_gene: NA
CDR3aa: CASSLEGGDNEQFF
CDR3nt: TGCGCCAGCAGCTTGGAGGGCGGGGACAATGAGCAGTTCTTC

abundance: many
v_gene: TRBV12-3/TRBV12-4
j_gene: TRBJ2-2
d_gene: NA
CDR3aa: CATYQGLITGELFF
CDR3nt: TGTGCCACTTACCAGGGGCTCATCACCGGGGAGCTGTTTTTT

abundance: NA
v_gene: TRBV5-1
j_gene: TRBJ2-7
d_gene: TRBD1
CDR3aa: CASSRRDRRNEQYF
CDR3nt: TGCGCCAGCAGCCGCCGGGACAGGCGCAACGAGCAGTACTTC

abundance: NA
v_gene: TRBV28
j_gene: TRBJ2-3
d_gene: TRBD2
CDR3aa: CATRWTSGTDTQYF
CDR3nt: TGTGCCACGAGGTGGACTAGCGGTACAGATACGCAGTATTTT

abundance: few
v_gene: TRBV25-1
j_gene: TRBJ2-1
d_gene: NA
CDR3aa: CASKGGAGNEQFF
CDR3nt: TGTGCCAGCAAGGGGGGGGCGGGGAATGAGCAGTTCTTC

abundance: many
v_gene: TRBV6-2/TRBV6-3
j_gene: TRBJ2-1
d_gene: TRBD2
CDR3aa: CASSYRTSGYYNEQFF
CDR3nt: TGTGCCAGCAGTTACCGGACTAGCGGATACTACAATGAGCAGTTCTTC

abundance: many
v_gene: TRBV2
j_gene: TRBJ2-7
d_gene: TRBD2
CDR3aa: CASASGRVEQYF
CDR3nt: TGTGCCAGCGCTAGCGGGAGGGTCGAGCAGTACTTC

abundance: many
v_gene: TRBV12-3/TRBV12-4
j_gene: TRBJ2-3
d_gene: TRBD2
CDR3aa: CASNFKSGGLLGIDTQYF
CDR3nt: TGTGCCAGCAATTTTAAGAGCGGGGGCCTCCTCGGGATAGATACGCAGTATTTT

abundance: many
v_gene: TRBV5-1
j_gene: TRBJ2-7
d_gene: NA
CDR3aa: CASRQQGYLEQYF
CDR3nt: TGCGCCAGCCGACAACAGGGATACCTCGAGCAGTACTTC

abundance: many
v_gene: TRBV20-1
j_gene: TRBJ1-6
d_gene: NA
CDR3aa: CSAIGGNTYNSPLHF
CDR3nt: TGCAGTGCTATCGGAGGGAATACGTATAATTCACCCCTCCACTTT

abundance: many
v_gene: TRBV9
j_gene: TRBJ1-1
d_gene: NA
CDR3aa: CASSVAPGVNTEAFF
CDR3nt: TGTGCCAGCAGCGTAGCTCCAGGGGTGAACACTGAAGCTTTCTTT

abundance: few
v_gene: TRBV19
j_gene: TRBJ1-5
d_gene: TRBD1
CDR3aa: CASSIGQVLQPQHF
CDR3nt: TGTGCCAGTAGTATTGGACAGGTTTTACAGCCCCAGCATTTT

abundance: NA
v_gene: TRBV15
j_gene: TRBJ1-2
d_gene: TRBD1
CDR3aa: CATSKGQGGYGYTF
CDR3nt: TGTGCCACCAGCAAGGGACAGGGCGGCTATGGCTACACCTTC